The 25 T cell receptor beta chains in this list originate from one sample, sequenced in a study of blood T cell repertoires in COVID-19. The table came from immunoSEQ multiplex PCR; TCRdb's copy has only in-frame clones and leaves some out. The sample lists approximately 200,000 clones, approximately 83% occurring once. Material for sequencing was peripheral blood. All receptors derive from a man aged 55 to 70 with acute or convalescent COVID-19.

In DNA, the CDR3 is TGTGCCAGCTCACCTCAGCAGGCTTCCTACAATGAGCAGTTCTTC. Translated, it gives CASSPQQASYNEQFF. This chain connects TRBV18 to TRBJ2-1, with D hard to call. V was pared by 3 bases and J by 1 base, with 10 bases between. The V gene's germline CDR1 is KGHSH and CDR2 LQKENI. The CDR3 spans 15 residues.

The V gene is TRBV7-6, the J gene TRBJ2-1; 10 positions match TRBD2. The length of the CDR3 is 16 residues. CDR1 SGHVS and CDR2 FNYEAQ come from the germline V gene. J was trimmed by 2 bases and V by 6 bases; bases with no gene match: 7. The CDR3 DNA reads as TGTGCCAGCAGTCCCTTAGCGGGAGGCCCCTACAATGAGCAGTTCTTC. Protein sequence: CASSPLAGGPYNEQFF. Together with reference TRBV7-6 and TRBJ2-1, the CDR3 gives the full variable domain: GAGVSQSPRYKVTKRGQDVALRCDPISGHVSLYWYRQALGQGPEFLTYFNYEAQQDKSGLPNDRFSAERPEGSISTLTIQRTEQRDSAMYRCASSPLAGGPYNEQFFGPGTRLTVL.

This clone was picked up one time. The V gene is TRBV5-1, the J gene TRBJ2-1, with D possibly being TRBD2 (5 bases). This CDR3 comprises 16 residues. Trimming pared 3 bases from V and 7 bases from J, leaving 20 bases between. Germline V gene sequence: CDR1 SGHRS, CDR2 YFSETQ. The DNA for the CDR3 is TGCGCCAGCAGCTCCACCGGACTTGCGGGCCTGAATGAGCAGTTCTTC. Translation: CASSSTGLAGLNEQFF.

The chain recombines TRBV24-1 with TRBJ2-2; 9 bases match TRBD1. The CDR3 runs to 17 residues. The germline V gene has CDR1 KGHDR and CDR2 SFDVKD. The V and J ends lost 3 bases and 6 bases, in that order; junction bases with no gene match: 10. CDR3 nucleotide sequence: TGTGCCACCAGTGATCCCCCGGGACAGGGTGGTTCCGGGGAGCTGTTTTTT. This translates into CATSDPPGQGGSGELFF.

In this sample, this clone turned up a few times. This chain links TRBV6-5 with TRBJ1-1; no reliable D call. The germline gives CDR1 MNHEY, CDR2 SVGAGI. This CDR3 is built from 14 residues. V was cut by 2 bases and J by 5 bases, with 12 bases left in between. The CDR3 loop is CASSYTKTGTEAFF. The CDR3 nucleotides are TGTGCCAGCAGTTACACCAAGACCGGGACTGAAGCTTTCTTT.

This chain connects TRBV19 to TRBJ1-5; D call uncertain. Germline V lookup: CDR1 LNHDA, CDR2 SQIVND (reference sequence). The CDR3 is 15 residues long. The V end lost 2 bases, the J end lost 5 bases, and 13 bases lay between the germline ends. CDR3 amino acids: CASSIFRRFDQPQHF. The CDR3 nucleotides are TGTGCCAGTAGTATATTCCGGAGGTTTGATCAGCCCCAGCATTTT.

This clone occurred once. The genes are TRBV14 and TRBJ2-1; D is perhaps TRBD2 (6 bases). V was clipped by 2 bases and J by 8 bases, with 16 bases between them. Germline CDR1 and CDR2: SGHDN and FVKESK. This CDR3 is built from 15 residues. Written as DNA, the CDR3 is TGTGCCAGCAGCCAAAGCTTCGGGAGCCAGGATGAGCAGTTCTTC. Protein sequence: CASSQSFGSQDEQFF.

The chain has TRBV23-1 and TRBJ1-2; tentative D call: TRBD1 (6 bases). TRBV23-1 is labeled an ORF, and its function is uncertain. This CDR3 has 15 amino acids. Between the trimmed V and J ends, which lost 2 bases and 7 bases, there was a span of 17 bases. The CDR3 DNA follows: TGCGCCAGCAGTCAAGGCTGGGGGCTAGGGTCTGGCTACACCTTC. This gives the protein CASSQGWGLGSGYTF.

The J gene is TRBJ2-7, the V gene TRBV27; 7 nucleotides line up with TRBD2. Germline CDR1 MNHEY, CDR2 SMNVEV (reference sequence). CDR3 length: 15 amino acids. With V trimmed by 5 bases and J by 3 bases, 10 bases remained unmatched. The CDR3 bases are TGTGCCAGCAGTACAATCGGGACTATGAACTACGAGCAGTACTTC. Its translation is CASSTIGTMNYEQYF.

The gene calls are TRBV7-9 and TRBJ1-4, with D possibly TRBD1 on 5 matching bases. The V gene lost 5 bases and the J gene lost 0 bases, with 10 bases spanning the gap. Germline CDR1 is SEHNR and CDR2 is FQNEAQ (reference sequence). This CDR3 contains 15 residues. In nucleotides, the CDR3 is TGTGCCAGCAGCACCGGGGGGGCAACTAATGAAAAACTGTTTTTT. It is translated as CASSTGGATNEKLFF.

J is TRBJ2-2 and V is TRBV5-6; the match to TRBD2 covers 12 bases. Germline CDR1 is SGHDT and CDR2 is YYEEEE. After removal of 4 bases from V and 2 bases from J, the junction contained 12 bases not matched to a gene. The CDR3 loop spans 19 amino acids. The CDR3 sequence: CASSPPPGLAGRNTGELFF. In DNA, the CDR3 is TGTGCCAGCAGCCCCCCACCCGGACTAGCGGGACGAAACACCGGGGAGCTGTTTTTT.

This chain connects TRBV7-9 to TRBJ1-2; TRBD1 might be the D (5 bases). Between the trimmed V and J ends, which lost 1 base and 4 bases, there was a span of 7 bases. Germline assignment: CDR1 SEHNR and CDR2 FQNEAQ (reference sequence). The CDR3 contains 13 residues. CDR3 region: CASSLGQPYGYTF. CDR3 nucleotide sequence: TGTGCCAGCAGCTTAGGACAGCCCTATGGCTACACCTTC. Filled out from reference TRBV7-9 and TRBJ1-2, the complete variable domain reads DTGVSQNPRHKITKRGQNVTFRCDPISEHNRLYWYRQTLGQGPEFLTYFQNEAQLEKSRLLSDRFSAERPKGSFSTLEIQRTEQGDSAMYLCASSLGQPYGYTFGSGTRLTVV.

The gene calls are TRBV5-1 and TRBJ1-5; D is ambiguous. This CDR3 region has 13 residues. CDR1 is SGHRS and CDR2 is YFSETQ in the germline V gene. Trimming left V 4 bases short and J 6 bases short, with 11 bases between. This CDR3 is CASSREEGQPQHF. In nucleotides, the CDR3 is TGCGCCAGCAGCCGGGAGGAGGGTCAGCCCCAGCATTTT.

With regard to this clone: Additional DNA sequences in this sample encode the identical CDR3. The chain carries TRBV19 and TRBJ1-1; no clear D. Per the germline V gene, CDR1 is LNHDA and CDR2 is SQIVND (reference sequence). The CDR3 spans 13 residues. V gave up 5 bases and J gave up 0 bases, with 7 bases separating them. The CDR3 DNA reads as TGTGCCAGTAGTCGGGGTGTGAACACTGAAGCTTTCTTT. It specifies CASSRGVNTEAFF. Full variable domain (outside the CDR3, taken from reference TRBV19 and TRBJ1-1): DGGITQSPKYLFRKEGQNVTLSCEQNLNHDAMYWYRQDPGQGLRLIYYSQIVNDFQKGDIAEGYSVSREKKESFPLTVTSAQKNPTAFYLCASSRGVNTEAFFGQGTRLTVV.

The V call is TRBV6-5, the J call TRBJ2-1; TRBD2 aligns across 11 bases. Germline V gene lookup returns CDR1 MNHEY and CDR2 SVGAGI. The V segment lost 7 bases and the J segment 6 bases; nucleotides outside the gene matches: 8. CDR3 length: 15 residues. The CDR3 DNA sequence: TGTGCCAGCACCCTTAGCGGGAGGGGTCGCAATGAGCAGTTCTTC. This gives the protein CASTLSGRGRNEQFF.

This clone was detected only once. The chain is built from TRBV6-1 and TRBJ2-3, with D possibly being TRBD2 (6 bases). The germline V gene has CDR1 MNHNS and CDR2 SASEGT. Between the trimmed V and J ends, which lost 1 base and 1 base, there was a span of 12 bases. This CDR3 spans 16 amino acids. Here the CDR3 reads CASSEDPPGGTDTQYF. In nucleotides, the CDR3 is TGTGCCAGCAGTGAAGACCCACCGGGGGGCACAGATACGCAGTATTTT.

This clone has only one observation. The rearrangement uses TRBV5-3 and TRBJ1-5; 8 nucleotides agree with TRBD1. TRBV5-3 is known as an ORF, though its function is uncertain. CDR3 length: 15 amino acids. The J segment lost 2 bases and the V segment lost 5 bases, leaving 6 bases of the junction unmatched. CDR3 in amino acids: CARRLDRERNQPQHF. The CDR3 DNA follows: TGTGCCAGAAGGCTGGACAGGGAGCGCAATCAGCCCCAGCATTTT.

J is TRBJ2-2 and V is TRBV5-1; 9 bases match TRBD2. The germline gives CDR1 SGHRS, CDR2 YFSETQ. This CDR3 has 15 amino acids. V lost 2 bases, J lost 6 bases, and 5 bases stayed unmatched. The CDR3 sequence: CASSLAGGGSGELFF. Written as DNA, the CDR3 is TGCGCCAGCAGCTTAGCGGGAGGTGGATCCGGGGAGCTGTTTTTT.

The rearrangement joins TRBV5-4 to TRBJ2-6, with a weak D call TRBD2 (5 bases). Per germline, CDR1 SGHNT and CDR2 YYREEE (reference sequence). Trimming cost V 0 bases and J 2 bases, with 9 bases left between them. The CDR3 has 16 residues. The CDR3 loop is CASSLAPGTGANVLTF. Written as DNA, the CDR3 is TGTGCCAGCAGCTTGGCGCCGGGGACTGGGGCCAACGTCCTGACTTTC.

This CDR3 reads CAISGTGNYEQYF. As DNA, the CDR3 is TGTGCCATCAGTGGTACGGGAAACTACGAGCAGTACTTC. The rearrangement links TRBV10-3 to TRBJ2-7, with D perhaps TRBD2 (5 bases). The CDR3 runs to 13 residues. Trimming took 4 bases from V and 3 from J, leaving 10 bases between them. Germline CDR1 is ENHRY and CDR2 is SYGVKD.

The chain links TRBV4-1 to TRBJ2-7; 8 bases agree with TRBD1. After removal of 3 bases from V and 0 bases from J, the junction contained 10 bases not matched to a gene. This CDR3 has 17 residues. Germline V gene lookup returns CDR1 MGHRA and CDR2 YSYEKL. In DNA form, the CDR3 reads TGCGCCAGCAGCCATCCCCGTGGGACAGGAAACTCCTACGAGCAGTACTTC. It encodes CASSHPRGTGNSYEQYF.

The CDR3 DNA sequence: TGCAGTGCTAGTAGATCACTAAGCCAAGAGACCCAGTACTTC. This encodes CSASRSLSQETQYF. The chain uses TRBV20-1 and TRBJ2-5; D call uncertain. Germline V gives CDR1 DFQATT, CDR2 SNEGSKA (reference sequence). Between the trimmed V and J ends, which lost 3 bases and 1 base, there was a span of 12 bases. The CDR3 has 14 amino acids.

J is TRBJ1-1 and V is TRBV18, with 10 bases lining up with TRBD1. This CDR3 is 15 amino acids long. Trimming at V came to 3 bases and at J to 5 bases, leaving 6 bases not matched to a gene. The germline V gene encodes CDR1 KGHSH and CDR2 LQKENI. For the CDR3, the DNA is TGTGCCAGCTCACCGGACAGGGGGATGGGGACTGAAGCTTTCTTT. Translating gives CASSPDRGMGTEAFF.

This clone was counted once. The chain recombines TRBV19 with TRBJ2-7; D is unresolved. Trimming removed 6 bases from V and 2 bases from J, with 14 bases in between. The V gene's germline CDR1 is LNHDA and CDR2 SQIVND (reference sequence). The CDR3 spans 14 residues. In DNA, the CDR3 is TGTGCCAGTAGCTCCTCGCAGAACCCCTACGAGCAGTACTTC. This codes for CASSSSQNPYEQYF.

This clone was observed a few times. The chain uses TRBV7-3 and TRBJ2-1, with 7 bases matching TRBD1. Germline lookup yields CDR1 SGHTA and CDR2 FQGTGA. The junction had 6 bases not matched to a gene; V was cut back by 5 bases and J by 5 bases. The CDR3 is 14 amino acids. The CDR3 sequence is CASSRPGQHNEQFF. The CDR3 DNA reads as TGTGCCAGCAGCCGACCGGGACAGCACAATGAGCAGTTCTTC.